This TCR beta chain was sequenced in a study of OX40 agonist ivuxolimab in advanced cancers. On the study more broadly: The diagnoses of dose-escalation patients were hepatocellular carcinoma, melanoma, renal cell or head and neck cancer.

Germline assignment: CDR1 GTSNPN and CDR2 SVGIG (reference sequence). CDR3 size: 15 residues. The ends lost 2 bases at V and 0 bases at J; junction bases unmatched: 4. Sequenced by immunoSEQ multiplex PCR; TCRdb stores in-frame clones only, minus some. The sample has over 45,000 clones; 79% are singletons. V is TRBV30 and J is TRBJ1-1; TRBD1 agrees at 9 bases. The receptor's source is an adult with an advanced solid tumor such as melanoma, head and neck, liver or kidney cancer. The sample consisted of CD4+ or CD8+ T cells sorted from blood, taken in a trial of the OX40 agonist ivuxolimab. CDR3 loop: CAWSFHRGLNTEAFF. CDR3 nucleotides: TGTGCCTGGAGTTTCCACAGGGGGCTGAACACTGAAGCTTTCTTT.